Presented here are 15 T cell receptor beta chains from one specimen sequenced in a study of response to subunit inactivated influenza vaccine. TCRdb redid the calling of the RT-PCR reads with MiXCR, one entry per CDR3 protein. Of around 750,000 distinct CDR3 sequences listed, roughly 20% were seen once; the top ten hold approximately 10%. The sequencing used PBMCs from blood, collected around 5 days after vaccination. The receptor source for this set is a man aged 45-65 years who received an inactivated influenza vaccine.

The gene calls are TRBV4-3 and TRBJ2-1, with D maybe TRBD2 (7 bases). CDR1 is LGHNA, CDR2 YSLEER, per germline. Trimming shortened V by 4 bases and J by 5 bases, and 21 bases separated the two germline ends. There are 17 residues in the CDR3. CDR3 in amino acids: CASSPLVGGPINNEQFF. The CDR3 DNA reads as TGCGCCAGCAGCCCCCTTGTGGGGGGGCCAATCAACAATGAGCAGTTCTTC.

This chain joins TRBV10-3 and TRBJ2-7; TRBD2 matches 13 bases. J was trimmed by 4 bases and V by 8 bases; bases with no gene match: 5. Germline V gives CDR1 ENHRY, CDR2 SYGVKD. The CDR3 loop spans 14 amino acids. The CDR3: CAIRGLAGPYEQYF. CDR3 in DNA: TGTGCCATCCGGGGACTAGCGGGACCATACGAGCAGTACTTC.

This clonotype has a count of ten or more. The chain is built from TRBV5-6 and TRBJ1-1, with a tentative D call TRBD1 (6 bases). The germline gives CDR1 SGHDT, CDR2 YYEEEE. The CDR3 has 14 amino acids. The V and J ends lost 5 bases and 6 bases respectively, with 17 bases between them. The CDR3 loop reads CASSYDRRGPEAFF. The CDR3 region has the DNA TGTGCCAGCAGTTATGACAGACGGGGGCCTGAAGCTTTCTTT.

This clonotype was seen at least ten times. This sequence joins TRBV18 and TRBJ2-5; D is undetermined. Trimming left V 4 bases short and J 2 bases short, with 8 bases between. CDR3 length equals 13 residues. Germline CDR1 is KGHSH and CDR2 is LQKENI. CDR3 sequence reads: CASSQNKQETQYF. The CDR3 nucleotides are TGTGCCAGCTCACAGAACAAGCAAGAGACCCAGTACTTC.

The CDR3 here is CASSLFAGGSTDTQYF. CDR3 coding DNA: TGTGCCAGCAGTTTATTTGCGGGGGGCAGCACAGATACGCAGTATTTT. The chain combines TRBV27 with TRBJ2-3; 8 positions match TRBD2. V lost 1 base and J lost 0; bases outside the gene matches: 3. This CDR3 is 16 amino acids long. CDR1 is MNHEY and CDR2 is SMNVEV in the germline V gene (reference sequence).

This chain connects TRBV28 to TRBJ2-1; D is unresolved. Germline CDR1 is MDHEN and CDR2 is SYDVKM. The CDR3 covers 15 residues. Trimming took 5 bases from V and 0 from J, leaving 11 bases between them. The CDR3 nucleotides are TGTGCCAGCAGTCCGCCAGGAAACTCCTACAATGAGCAGTTCTTC. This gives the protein CASSPPGNSYNEQFF.

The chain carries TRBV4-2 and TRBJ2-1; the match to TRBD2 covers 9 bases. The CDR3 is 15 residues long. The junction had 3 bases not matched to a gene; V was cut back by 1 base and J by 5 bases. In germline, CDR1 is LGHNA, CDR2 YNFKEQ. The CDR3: CASSQGTSVDNEQFF. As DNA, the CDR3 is TGTGCCAGCAGCCAAGGGACTAGCGTAGACAATGAGCAGTTCTTC.

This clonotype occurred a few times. CDR3 in amino acids: CSARLLAGTKNIQYF. Written as DNA, the CDR3 is TGCAGTGCTAGACTACTAGCGGGTACCAAAAACATTCAGTACTTC. The V call is TRBV20-1, the J call TRBJ2-4; 9 positions agree with TRBD2. CDR3 size: 15 residues. CDR1 DFQATT and CDR2 SNEGSKA come from the germline V gene (reference sequence). V shed 2 bases and J 2 bases; nucleotides not matched to a gene: 4.

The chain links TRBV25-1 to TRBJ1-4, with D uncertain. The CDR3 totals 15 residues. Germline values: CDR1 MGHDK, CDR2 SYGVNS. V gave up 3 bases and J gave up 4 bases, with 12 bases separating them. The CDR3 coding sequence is TGTGCCAGCAGTGATCGGCAGTCAATTAATGAAAAACTGTTTTTT. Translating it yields CASSDRQSINEKLFF.

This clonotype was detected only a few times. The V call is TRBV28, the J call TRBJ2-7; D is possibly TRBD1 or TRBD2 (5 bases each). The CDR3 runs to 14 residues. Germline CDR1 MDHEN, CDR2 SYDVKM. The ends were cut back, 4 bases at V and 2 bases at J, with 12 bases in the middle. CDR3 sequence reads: CASSSIRDPYEQYF. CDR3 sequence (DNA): TGTGCCAGCAGTTCAATCCGGGACCCCTACGAGCAGTACTTC.

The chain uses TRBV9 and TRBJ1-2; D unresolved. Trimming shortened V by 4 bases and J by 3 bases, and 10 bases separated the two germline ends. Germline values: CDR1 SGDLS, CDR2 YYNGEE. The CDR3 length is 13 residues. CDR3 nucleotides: TGTGCCAGCAGCCAAGTTAGTGACTATGGCTACACCTTC. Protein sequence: CASSQVSDYGYTF. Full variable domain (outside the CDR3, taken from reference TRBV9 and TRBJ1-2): DSGVTQTPKHLITATGQRVTLRCSPRSGDLSVYWYQQSLDQGLQFLIQYYNGEERAKGNILERFSAQQFPDLHSELNLSSLELGDSALYFCASSQVSDYGYTFGSGTRLTVV.

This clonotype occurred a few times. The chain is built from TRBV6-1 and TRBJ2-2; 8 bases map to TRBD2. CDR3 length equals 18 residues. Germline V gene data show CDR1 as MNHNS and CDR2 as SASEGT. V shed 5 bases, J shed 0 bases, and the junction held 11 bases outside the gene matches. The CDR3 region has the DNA TGTGCCAGCAGTCTAGGGGCAGCGGGGGCAACGAACACCGGGGAGCTGTTTTTT. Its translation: CASSLGAAGATNTGELFF.

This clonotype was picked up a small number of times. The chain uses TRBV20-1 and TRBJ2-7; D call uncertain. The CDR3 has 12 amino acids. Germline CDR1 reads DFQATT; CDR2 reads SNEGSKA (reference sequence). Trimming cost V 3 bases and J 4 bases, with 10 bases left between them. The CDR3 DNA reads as TGCAGTGCTAGGGTTCTTTTTTACGAGCAGTACTTC. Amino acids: CSARVLFYEQYF.

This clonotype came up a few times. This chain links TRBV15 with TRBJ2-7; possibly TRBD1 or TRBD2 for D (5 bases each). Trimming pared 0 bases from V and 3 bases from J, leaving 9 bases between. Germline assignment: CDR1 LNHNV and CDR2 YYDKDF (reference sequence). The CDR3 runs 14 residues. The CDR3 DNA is TGTGCCACCAGCAGAGATTGGGGGTTCTACGAGCAGTACTTC. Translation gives CATSRDWGFYEQYF.

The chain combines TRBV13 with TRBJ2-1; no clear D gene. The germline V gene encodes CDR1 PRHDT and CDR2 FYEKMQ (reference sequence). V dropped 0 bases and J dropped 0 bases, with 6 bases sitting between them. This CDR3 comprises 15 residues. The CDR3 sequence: CASSLGSHSYNEQFF. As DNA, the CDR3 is TGTGCCAGCAGCTTAGGATCACACTCCTACAATGAGCAGTTCTTC.